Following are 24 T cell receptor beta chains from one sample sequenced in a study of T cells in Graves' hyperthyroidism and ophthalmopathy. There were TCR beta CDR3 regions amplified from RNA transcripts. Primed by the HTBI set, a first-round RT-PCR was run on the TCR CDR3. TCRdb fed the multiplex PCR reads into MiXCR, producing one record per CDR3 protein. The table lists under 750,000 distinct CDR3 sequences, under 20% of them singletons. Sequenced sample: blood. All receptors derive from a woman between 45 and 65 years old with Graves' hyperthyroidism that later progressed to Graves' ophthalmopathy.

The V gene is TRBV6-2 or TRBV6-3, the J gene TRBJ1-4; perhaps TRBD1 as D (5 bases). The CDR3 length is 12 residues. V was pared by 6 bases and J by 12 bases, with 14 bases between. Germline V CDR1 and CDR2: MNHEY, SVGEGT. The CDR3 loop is CASSPGRRELFF. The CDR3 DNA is TGTGCCAGCAGCCCGGGACGCCGGGAACTGTTTTTT.

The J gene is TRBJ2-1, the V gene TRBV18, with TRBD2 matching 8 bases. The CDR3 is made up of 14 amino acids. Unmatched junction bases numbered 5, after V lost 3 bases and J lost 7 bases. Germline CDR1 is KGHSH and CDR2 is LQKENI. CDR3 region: CASSPPGGQNEQFF. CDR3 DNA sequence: TGTGCCAGCTCACCTCCGGGGGGGCAAAATGAGCAGTTCTTC.

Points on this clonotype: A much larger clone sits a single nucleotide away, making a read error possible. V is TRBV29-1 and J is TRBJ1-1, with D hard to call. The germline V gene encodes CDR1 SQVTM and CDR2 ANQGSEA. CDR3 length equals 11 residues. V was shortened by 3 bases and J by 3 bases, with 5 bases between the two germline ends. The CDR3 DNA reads TGCAGCGTTGATGGGGACACTGAAGCTTTCTTT. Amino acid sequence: CSVDGDTEAFF.

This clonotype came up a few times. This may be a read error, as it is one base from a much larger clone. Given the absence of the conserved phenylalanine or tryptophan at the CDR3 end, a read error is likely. The CDR3 DNA follows: TGTGCCAGCAGTTCCCGGCTACAGGTGGGCAATCAGCCCCAGCATTCT. Translating gives CASSSRLQVGNQPQHS. The V gene is TRBV12-3 or TRBV12-4, the J gene TRBJ1-5, with D maybe TRBD1 (5 bases). Trimming left V 4 bases short and J 2 bases short, with 15 bases between. The CDR3 is made up of 16 amino acids.

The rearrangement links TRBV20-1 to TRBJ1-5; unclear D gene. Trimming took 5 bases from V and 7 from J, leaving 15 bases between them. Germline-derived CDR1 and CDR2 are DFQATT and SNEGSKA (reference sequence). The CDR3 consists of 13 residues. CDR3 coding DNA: TGCAGTGCTCCTGACGTAACCAACCAGCCCCAGCATTTT. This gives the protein CSAPDVTNQPQHF.

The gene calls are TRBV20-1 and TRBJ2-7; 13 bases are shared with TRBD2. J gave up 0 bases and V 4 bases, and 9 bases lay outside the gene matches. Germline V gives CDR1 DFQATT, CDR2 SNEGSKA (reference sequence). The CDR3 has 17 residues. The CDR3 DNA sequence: TGCAGTGCTAAAATGACTAGCGGGGGGCCACCCTCCTACGAGCAGTACTTC. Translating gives CSAKMTSGGPPSYEQYF.

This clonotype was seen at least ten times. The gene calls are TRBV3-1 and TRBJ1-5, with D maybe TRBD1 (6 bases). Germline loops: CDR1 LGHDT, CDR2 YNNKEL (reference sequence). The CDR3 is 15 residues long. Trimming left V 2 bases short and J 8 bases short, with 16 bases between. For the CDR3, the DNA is TGTGCCAGCAGCCAATTGGGGACACCGGGGGAGCCCCAGCATTTT. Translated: CASSQLGTPGEPQHF.

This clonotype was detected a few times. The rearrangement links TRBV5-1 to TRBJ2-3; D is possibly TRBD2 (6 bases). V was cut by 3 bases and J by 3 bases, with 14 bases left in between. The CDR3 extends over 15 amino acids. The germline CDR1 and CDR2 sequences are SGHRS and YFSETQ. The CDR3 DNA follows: TGCGCCAGCAGCTCTAGCGTTTTGGGTACAGATACGCAGTATTTT. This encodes CASSSSVLGTDTQYF. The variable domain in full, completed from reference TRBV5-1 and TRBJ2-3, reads KAGVTQTPRYLIKTRGQQVTLSCSPISGHRSVSWYQQTPGQGLQFLFEYFSETQRNKGNFPGRFSGRQFSNSRSEMNVSTLELGDSALYLCASSSSVLGTDTQYFGPGTRLTVL.

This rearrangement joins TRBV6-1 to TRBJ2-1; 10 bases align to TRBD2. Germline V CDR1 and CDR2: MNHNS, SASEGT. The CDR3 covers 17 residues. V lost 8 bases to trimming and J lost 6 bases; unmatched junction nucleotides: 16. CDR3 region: CASDSGAGGLVRNEQFF. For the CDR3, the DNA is TGTGCCAGCGATTCGGGAGCGGGGGGGTTAGTACGCAATGAGCAGTTCTTC.

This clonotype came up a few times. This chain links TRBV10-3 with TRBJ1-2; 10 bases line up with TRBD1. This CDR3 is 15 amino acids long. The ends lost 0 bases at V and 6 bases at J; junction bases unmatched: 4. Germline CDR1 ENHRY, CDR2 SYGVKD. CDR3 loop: CAISESKGQGHGYTF. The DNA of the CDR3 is TGTGCCATCAGTGAGTCGAAGGGACAGGGGCATGGCTACACCTTC.

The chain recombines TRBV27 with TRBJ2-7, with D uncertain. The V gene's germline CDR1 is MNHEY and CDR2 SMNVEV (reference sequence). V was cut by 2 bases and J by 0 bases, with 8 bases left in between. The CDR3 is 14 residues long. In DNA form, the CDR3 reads TGTGCCAGCAGTTTAAAGGCGGTCTCCTACGAGCAGTACTTC. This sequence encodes CASSLKAVSYEQYF.

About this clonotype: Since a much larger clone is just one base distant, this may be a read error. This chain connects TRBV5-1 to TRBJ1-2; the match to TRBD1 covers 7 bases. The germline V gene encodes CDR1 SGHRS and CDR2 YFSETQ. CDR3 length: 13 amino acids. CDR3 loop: CASSQVTGSGHTF. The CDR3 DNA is TGCGCCAGCAGCCAAGTGACAGGGTCTGGCCACACCTTC. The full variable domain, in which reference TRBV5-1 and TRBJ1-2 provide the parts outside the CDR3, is KAGVTQTPRYLIKTRGQQVTLSCSPISGHRSVSWYQQTPGQGLQFLFEYFSETQRNKGNFPGRFSGRQFSNSRSEMNVSTLELGDSALYLCASSQVTGSGHTFGSGTRLTVV.

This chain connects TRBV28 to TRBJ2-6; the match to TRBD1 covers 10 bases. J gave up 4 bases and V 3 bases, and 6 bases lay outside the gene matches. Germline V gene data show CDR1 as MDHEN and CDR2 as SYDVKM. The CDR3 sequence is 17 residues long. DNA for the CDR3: TGTGCCAGCAGTTTGTGGGACAGGGGTTTGGGGGCCAACGTCCTGACTTTC. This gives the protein CASSLWDRGLGANVLTF.

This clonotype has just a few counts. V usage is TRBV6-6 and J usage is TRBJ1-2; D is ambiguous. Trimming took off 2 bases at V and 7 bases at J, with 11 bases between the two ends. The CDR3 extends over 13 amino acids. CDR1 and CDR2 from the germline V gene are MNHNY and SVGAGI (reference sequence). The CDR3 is CASSYAVGSGYTF. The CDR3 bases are TGTGCCAGCAGTTACGCTGTTGGATCTGGCTACACCTTC.

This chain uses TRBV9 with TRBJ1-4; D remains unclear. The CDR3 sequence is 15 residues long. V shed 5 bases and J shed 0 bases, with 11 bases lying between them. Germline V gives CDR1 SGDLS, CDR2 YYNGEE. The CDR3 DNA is TGTGCCAGCAGTGCGACCGGAGCAACTAATGAAAAACTGTTTTTT. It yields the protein CASSATGATNEKLFF.

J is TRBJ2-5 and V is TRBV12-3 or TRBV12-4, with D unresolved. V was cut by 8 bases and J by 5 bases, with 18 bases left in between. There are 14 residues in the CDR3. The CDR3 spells CASSWTSTGETQYF. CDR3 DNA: TGTGCCAGCTCTTGGACCTCTACCGGGGAGACCCAGTACTTC.

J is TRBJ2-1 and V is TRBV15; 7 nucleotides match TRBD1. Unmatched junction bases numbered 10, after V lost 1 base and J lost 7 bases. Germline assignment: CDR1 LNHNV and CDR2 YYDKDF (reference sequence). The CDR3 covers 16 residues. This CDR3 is CATSRAGNRGWNEQFF. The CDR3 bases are TGTGCCACCAGCAGAGCCGGGAACAGGGGTTGGAATGAGCAGTTCTTC.

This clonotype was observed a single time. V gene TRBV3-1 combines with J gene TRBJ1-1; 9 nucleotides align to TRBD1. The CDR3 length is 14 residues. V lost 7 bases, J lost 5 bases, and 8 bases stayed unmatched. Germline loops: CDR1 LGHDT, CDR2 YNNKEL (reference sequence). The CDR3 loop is CASTKQGAETEAFF. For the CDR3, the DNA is TGTGCCAGCACCAAACAGGGGGCTGAAACTGAAGCTTTCTTT.

CDR3 in DNA: TGTGCCAGTAGTATCATGGGGGCGACCGGCTACACCTTC. It specifies CASSIMGATGYTF. The rearrangement uses TRBV19 and TRBJ1-2; the D gene is possibly TRBD1 (6 bases). Germline CDR1 LNHDA, CDR2 SQIVND (reference sequence). V lost 3 bases to trimming and J lost 8 bases, with 13 bases between them. The CDR3 totals 13 residues.

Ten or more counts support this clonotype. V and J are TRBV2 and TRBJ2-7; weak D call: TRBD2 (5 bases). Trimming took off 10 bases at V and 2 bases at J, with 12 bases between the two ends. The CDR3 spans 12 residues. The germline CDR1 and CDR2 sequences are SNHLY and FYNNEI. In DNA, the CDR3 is TGTGCCACCAGGACCGGGACCTACGAGCAGTACTTC. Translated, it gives CATRTGTYEQYF.

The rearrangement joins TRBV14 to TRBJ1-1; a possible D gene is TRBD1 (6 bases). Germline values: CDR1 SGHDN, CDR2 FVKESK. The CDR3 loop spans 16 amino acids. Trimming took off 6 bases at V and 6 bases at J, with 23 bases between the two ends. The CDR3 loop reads CASSQTGQKGNAEAFF. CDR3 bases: TGTGCCAGCAGTCAGACAGGCCAGAAGGGTAACGCTGAAGCTTTCTTT.

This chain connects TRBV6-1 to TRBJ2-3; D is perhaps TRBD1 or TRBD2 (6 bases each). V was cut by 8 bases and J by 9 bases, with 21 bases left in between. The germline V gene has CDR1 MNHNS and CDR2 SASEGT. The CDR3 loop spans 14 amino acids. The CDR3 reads CASGGGIPGDTQYF. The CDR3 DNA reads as TGTGCCAGCGGAGGGGGAATCCCGGGGGACACGCAGTATTTT.

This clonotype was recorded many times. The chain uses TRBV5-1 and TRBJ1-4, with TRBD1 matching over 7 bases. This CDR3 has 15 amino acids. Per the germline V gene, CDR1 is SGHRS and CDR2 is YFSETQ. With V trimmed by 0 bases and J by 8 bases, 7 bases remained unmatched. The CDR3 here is CASSLDGTAGEKLFF. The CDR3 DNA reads TGCGCCAGCAGCTTGGACGGGACAGCGGGAGAAAAACTGTTTTTT. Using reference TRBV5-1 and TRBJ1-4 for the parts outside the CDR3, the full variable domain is KAGVTQTPRYLIKTRGQQVTLSCSPISGHRSVSWYQQTPGQGLQFLFEYFSETQRNKGNFPGRFSGRQFSNSRSEMNVSTLELGDSALYLCASSLDGTAGEKLFFGSGTQLSVL.

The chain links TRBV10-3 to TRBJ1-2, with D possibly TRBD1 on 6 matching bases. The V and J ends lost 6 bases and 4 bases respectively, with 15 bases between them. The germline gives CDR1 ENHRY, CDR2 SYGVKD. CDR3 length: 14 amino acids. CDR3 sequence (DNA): TGTGCCATCAGCGGGGGGCTGGACAGCTATGGCTACACCTTC. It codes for CAISGGLDSYGYTF.